Sequencing of this T cell receptor (beta chain) was carried out in a study of blood T cell repertoires in COVID-19. Overall study: Spain, Italy and the United States supplied samples that represented acute and convalescent COVID-19.

Profiled with immunoSEQ multiplex PCR; TCRdb holds only in-frame clones, not every one. The table lists about 320,000 clones, 85% to 90% of them singletons. The junction had 1 base not matched to a gene; V was cut back by 5 bases and J by 7 bases. The CDR3 is made up of 12 amino acids. CDR1 is SEHNR and CDR2 is FQNEAQ in the germline V gene (reference sequence). The rearrangement links TRBV7-9 to TRBJ1-2; 10 positions match TRBD1. The receptor's source is a young woman who had recovered from COVID-19. The sequenced sample consisted of PBMCs or T cells enriched from blood (not recorded which). As DNA, the CDR3 is TGTGCCAGCAGCCGGACAGGGGGTGGCTACACCTTC. Amino acids: CASSRTGGGYTF.